This T cell receptor (beta chain) was profiled in a study of cytomegalovirus exposure and HLA in healthy donors. Study background: In an early release, HLA-typed donors contributed tens of millions of unique TCR sequences.

The CDR3 is made up of 14 amino acids. Trimming left V 2 bases short and J 3 bases short, with 11 bases between. Germline CDR1 reads SQVTM; CDR2 reads ANQGSEA. In its sample, this clone was seen a few times. PCR was performed using 60 Vbeta and 13 Jbeta primers. The data were produced by immunoSEQ multiplex PCR, yet TCRdb's version contains in-frame clones alone and is incomplete. The sample lists about 140,000 clones, around 63% occurring once. This receptor was obtained from a human donor in good health. The chain employs TRBV29-1 and TRBJ2-1; D is unclear. Sequenced: PBMCs. The CDR3 protein is CSVETGTVYNEQFF. The CDR3 nucleotides are TGCAGCGTTGAAACTGGCACAGTCTACAATGAGCAGTTCTTC.